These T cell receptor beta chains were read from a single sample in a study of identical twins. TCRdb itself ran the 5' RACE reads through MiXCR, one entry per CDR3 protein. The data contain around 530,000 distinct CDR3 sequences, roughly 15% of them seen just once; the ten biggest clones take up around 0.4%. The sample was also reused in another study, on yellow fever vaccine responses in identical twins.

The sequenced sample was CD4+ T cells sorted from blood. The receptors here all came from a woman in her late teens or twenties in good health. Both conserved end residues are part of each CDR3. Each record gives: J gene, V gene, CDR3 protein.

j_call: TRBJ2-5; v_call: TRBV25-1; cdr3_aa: CASSGFNLHGTQYF
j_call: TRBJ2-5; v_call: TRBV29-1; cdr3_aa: CSVTTGSETQYF
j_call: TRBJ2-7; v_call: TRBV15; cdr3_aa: CATSRPPGQPYEQYF
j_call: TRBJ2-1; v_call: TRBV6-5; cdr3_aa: CASIKWGGNEQFF
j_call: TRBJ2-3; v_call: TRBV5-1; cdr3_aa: CASRQNTLLAGYTDTQYF
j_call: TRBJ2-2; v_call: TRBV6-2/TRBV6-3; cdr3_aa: CASSLGTDTGELFF
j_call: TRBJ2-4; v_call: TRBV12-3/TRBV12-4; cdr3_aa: CASSFGQGKNIQYF
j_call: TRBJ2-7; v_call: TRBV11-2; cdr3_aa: CASSTRTSGRTYEQYF
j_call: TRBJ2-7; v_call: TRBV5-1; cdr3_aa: CASSLPSRSEQYF
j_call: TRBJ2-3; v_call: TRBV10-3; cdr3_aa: CAINNGASEDTQYF
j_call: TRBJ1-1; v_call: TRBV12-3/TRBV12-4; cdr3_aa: CASSSLQGLERAFF
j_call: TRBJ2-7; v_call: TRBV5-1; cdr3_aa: CASSQTGLAGVYEQYF
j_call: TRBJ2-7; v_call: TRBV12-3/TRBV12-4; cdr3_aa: CASSFRILNSYEQYF
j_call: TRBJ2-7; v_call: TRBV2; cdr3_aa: CASRATSGGYEQYF
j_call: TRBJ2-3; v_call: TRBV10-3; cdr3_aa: CAIQGAAGGLADTQYF
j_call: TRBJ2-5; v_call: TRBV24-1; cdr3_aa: CATSDARQGAEETQYF
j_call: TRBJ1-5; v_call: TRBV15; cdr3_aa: CATSITGNFQPQHF
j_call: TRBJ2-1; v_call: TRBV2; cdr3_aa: CASSSLARSYNEQFF
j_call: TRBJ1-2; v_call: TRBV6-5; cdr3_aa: CASSLRTHMHGYTF
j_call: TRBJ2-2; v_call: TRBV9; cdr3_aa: CASSVALGGQPWTGELFF
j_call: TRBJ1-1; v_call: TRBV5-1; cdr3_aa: CASSLVWGANTEAFF
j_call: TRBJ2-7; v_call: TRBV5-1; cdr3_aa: CASTEGGAPYEQYF
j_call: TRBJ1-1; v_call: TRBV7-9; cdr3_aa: CASSLITGNTEAFF
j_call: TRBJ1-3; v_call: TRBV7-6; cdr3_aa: CASSLVSPGNGNTIYF
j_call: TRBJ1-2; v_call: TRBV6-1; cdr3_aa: CASSEVRFYGYTF
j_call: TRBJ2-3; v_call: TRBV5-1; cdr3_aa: CASRFRKERTDTQYF
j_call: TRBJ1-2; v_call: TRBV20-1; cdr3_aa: CSARATPLYGYTF
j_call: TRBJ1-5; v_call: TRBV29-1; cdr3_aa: CSVLGNSNQPQHF
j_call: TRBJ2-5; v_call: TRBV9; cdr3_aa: CASSPSSGLQETQYF
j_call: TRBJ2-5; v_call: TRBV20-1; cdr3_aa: CSAAPGGGRTQYF
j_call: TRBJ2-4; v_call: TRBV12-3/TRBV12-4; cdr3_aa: CASSPSPTGAKNIQYF
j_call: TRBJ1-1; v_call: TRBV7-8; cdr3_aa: CASSPRDMNTEAFF
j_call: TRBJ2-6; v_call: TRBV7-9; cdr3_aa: CASSAGVSGANVLTF
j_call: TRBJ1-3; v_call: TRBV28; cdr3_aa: CASSLQGISGNTIYF
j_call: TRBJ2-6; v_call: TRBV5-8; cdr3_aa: CASSLGLLNVLTF
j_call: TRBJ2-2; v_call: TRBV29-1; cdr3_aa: CSVRWFPNTGELFF
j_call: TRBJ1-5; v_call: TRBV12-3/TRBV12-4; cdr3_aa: CASSLVQGNNQPQHF
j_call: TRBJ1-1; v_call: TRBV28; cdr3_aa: CASSWGFGELGNTEAFF
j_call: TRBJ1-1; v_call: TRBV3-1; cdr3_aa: CASSQGGQTNTEAFF
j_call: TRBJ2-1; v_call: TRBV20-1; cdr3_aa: CSASFPPTKRDPASSYNEQFF
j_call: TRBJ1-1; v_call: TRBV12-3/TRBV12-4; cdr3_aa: CASSLADLNTEAFF
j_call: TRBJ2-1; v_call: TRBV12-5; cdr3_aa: CASGSPSSGGYGEQFF
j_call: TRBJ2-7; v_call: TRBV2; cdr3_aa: CASSSGKGEQYF
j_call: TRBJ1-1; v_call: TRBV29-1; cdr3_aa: CSGQRTDTEAFF
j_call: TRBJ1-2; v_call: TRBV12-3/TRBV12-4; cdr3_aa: CASRTGPADGYTF
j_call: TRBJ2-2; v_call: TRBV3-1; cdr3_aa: CASSQPLLAGGLNTGELFF
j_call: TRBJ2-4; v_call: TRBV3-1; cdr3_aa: CASSHDPGTGIQYF
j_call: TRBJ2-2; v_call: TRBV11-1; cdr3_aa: CASSLAPGLYTGELFF
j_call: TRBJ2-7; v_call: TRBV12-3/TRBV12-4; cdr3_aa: CASSLGRNYEQYF
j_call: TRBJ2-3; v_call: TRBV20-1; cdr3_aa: CSAPPPETDTQYF
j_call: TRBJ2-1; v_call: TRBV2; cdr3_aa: CASSPTGLAGAVSYNEQFF
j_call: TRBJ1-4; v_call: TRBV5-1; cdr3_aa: CASSLEGRTGEKLFF
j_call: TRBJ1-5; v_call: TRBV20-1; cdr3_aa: CSARDRNRGSNQPQHF